The table lists the clone carrying this T cell receptor beta chain with a few counts. The antigen remains undetermined. This specimen belongs to a study of tumor-infiltrating lymphocytes in primary liver carcinoma. Background on the study: Among the tumors, stages were T1-T3 N0M0 and sizes roughly 4 to 10 cm.

Study results and limitations: With p = 0.039, the top-250-clone fraction in tumors significantly exceeded that in blood. Only about 7-24% of top clones occurred in every one of the five tumor regions.

The tissue used was unsorted bulk material of about 19-33 mg. RNA and DNA were co-extracted from it with the AllPrep DNA/RNA mini kit. Subjects presented with primary liver carcinoma managed by surgical resection. Reverse transcription of 450 to 500 ng total RNA with a constant-region primer produced TCR beta cDNA. Three nested multiplex PCR rounds of slightly modified ARM-PCR generated TCR beta libraries. The study ran its first two PCR rounds for around 9 cycles each, using TRBV1-TRBV30 forward primers and a C-beta reverse primer. TCRdb reprocessed the multiplex PCR reads with MiXCR, giving one entry per CDR3 protein. The table shows 100,000 or so distinct CDR3 sequences, with approximately 78% occurring only once. CDR3 length: 14 amino acids. Germline CDR1 MNHEY, CDR2 SVGEGT.

The receptor comes from a middle-aged man with primary liver carcinoma and hepatitis B virus infection. The chain employs TRBV6-2 or TRBV6-3 and TRBJ2-3; D possibly uses TRBD1 or TRBD2 (5 bases each). Specimen: liver tumor tissue from sampling region 3. Subset meaning: tumor region T3, left-lateral pole. Here the CDR3 DNA reads TGTACCAACAGTCGGGGCGGCGCCGGAGATACGCAGTATTTT. This sequence encodes CTNSRGGAGDTQYF.